The present entry profiles one TCR beta chain with its context. The junction does not match germline at one end; this may be a read error. The entry originates in a study of blood T cell repertoires in COVID-19. On the study more broadly: Sources were T cells, B-cell-depleted T cells, or PBMCs; the material itself was cDNA or gDNA.

Germline V CDR1 and CDR2: SGDLS, YYNGEE. The length of the CDR3 is 13 residues. Original processing notes: Amplifying reference gene primers gave estimates of nucleated cell counts. Produced via immunoSEQ multiplex PCR; TCRdb's table is partial and in-frame only. Clone size and V and J calls were adopted from that table, with D and trimming inferred from the DNA. The table shows roughly 69,000 clones, with around 73% occurring only once. Source material: peripheral blood. The chain combines TRBV9 with TRBJ2-7, with D possibly being TRBD1 (6 bases). This TCR was recovered from a man aged 55 to 69 with COVID-19, enrolled during active disease. The CDR3 region is CASSPRQAWELYF. The CDR3 DNA sequence: TGTGCCAGCAGCCCCCGACAGGCTTGGGAGCTGTACTTC.